The clone carrying this TCR beta chain has a count of ten or more. Its target is not known. TCR libraries were built in bulk with a published protocol and specific TCR primers. TCRdb reanalysed the PCR reads using MiXCR and keeps one entry per CDR3 protein. The data contain some 650,000 distinct CDR3 sequences, nearly 20% of them singletons. This sample stems from a study of molecular identifiers for immune sequencing clone quantification. General study findings and limits: In a background of 900,000 to 1,000,000 naive cells, spiked Jurkat TCR RNA from one cell was reportedly detectable. Clonotypes topping 20 RNA copies carried over 97% of effector molecules but under 1% of naive ones.

CDR1 SEHNR and CDR2 FQNEAQ come from the germline V gene (reference sequence). V lost 4 bases, J lost 9 bases, and 12 bases stayed unmatched. The CDR3 is made up of 16 amino acids. Sequencing input: naive CD8+ T cells from blood, with Jurkat cell RNA spiked in. As for subset: FACS-sorted CD8+CD4-CCR7+CD45RA+ naive T cells. The TCR was taken from a human donor in good health. Some libraries in this study had Jurkat cell RNA spiked in. The chain couples TRBV7-9 to TRBJ2-1, with TRBD2 matching 10 bases. The CDR3 DNA follows: TGTGCCAGCAGCTCACCCCTAGCGGGAGATACGGGTGAGCAGTTCTTC. This gives the protein CASSSPLAGDTGEQFF.